This T cell receptor beta chain was obtained from a study of vaccination and CD4 T cells after COVID-19. MiXCR, applied by TCRdb to the PCR reads, yields one record per CDR3 protein. The data show 20,000 to 25,000 distinct CDR3 sequences, roughly 56% seen once. V lost 10 bases, J lost 9 bases, and 18 bases stayed unmatched. The CDR3 spans 14 residues. Germline values: CDR1 ENHRY, CDR2 SYGVKD. Sample: CD4+ T cells from blood, taken before SARS-CoV-2 vaccination. The gene calls are TRBV10-3 and TRBJ2-7; 7 bases align to TRBD2. The clonotype comes from a human donor who had recovered from COVID-19. Here the CDR3 DNA reads TGTGCCAGCCGGATGGCAGGAAAGCGGGATGGGCAGTACTTC. Translated, it gives CASRMAGKRDGQYF.